Sequencing of this T cell receptor beta chain was carried out in a study of blood T cells in healthy people across ages. This clonotype was found many times. CDR1 is LNHNV and CDR2 is YYDKDF in the germline V gene (reference sequence). V was pared by 3 bases and J by 3 bases, with 18 bases between. The CDR3 runs 17 residues. Using a J-beta primer mix together with a sample-barcoded 5' primer, a second PCR was run for roughly 7 to 11 cycles. TCRdb re-called the 5' RACE reads with MiXCR, one entry per CDR3 protein. The sample contains some 1.5 million distinct CDR3 sequences, about 28% of which appear only once.

This clonotype was obtained from a woman between 25 and 40 years old in good health. Sequenced: blood. The chain employs TRBV15 and TRBJ2-1, with D maybe TRBD2 (5 bases). The CDR3 sequence is CATSSVLRDQRYNEQFF. The CDR3 region has the DNA TGTGCCACCAGCAGCGTCCTACGGGATCAGCGCTACAATGAGCAGTTCTTC.